The 12 T cell receptor beta chains in this list originate from one sample, sequenced in a study of blood T cell repertoires in COVID-19. Method: immunoSEQ multiplex PCR; TCRdb's copy keeps in-frame clones and lacks some. This table has roughly 150,000 clones, 83% appearing once. Sequenced material: peripheral blood. These receptors were collected from a woman aged 80 or over with acute or convalescent COVID-19.

The chain joins TRBV12-5 to TRBJ1-2; D might be TRBD1 (5 bases). Germline V lookup: CDR1 LGHNT, CDR2 FRNRAP. The CDR3 is 12 amino acids. The germline V and J ends were trimmed by 7 bases and 3 bases, with 9 bases remaining between them. CDR3 nucleotide sequence: TGTGCTAGTGCCACGGGGGACTATGGCTACACCTTC. It yields the protein CASATGDYGYTF.

The chain links TRBV18 to TRBJ1-1; D may be TRBD1 (5 bases). Deletions cut 3 bases from V and 0 bases from J, with 11 bases between. CDR3 length: 15 amino acids. Germline-derived CDR1 and CDR2 are KGHSH and LQKENI. CDR3 residues: CASSPNTGLNTEAFF. DNA of the CDR3: TGTGCCAGCTCACCCAACACAGGATTGAACACTGAAGCTTTCTTT. Filled out from reference TRBV18 and TRBJ1-1, the complete variable domain reads NAGVMQNPRHLVRRRGQEARLRCSPMKGHSHVYWYRQLPEEGLKFMVYLQKENIIDESGMPKERFSAEFPKEGPSILRIQQVVRGDSAAYFCASSPNTGLNTEAFFGQGTRLTVV.

V is TRBV4-3 and J is TRBJ2-5, with TRBD1 matching over 7 bases. CDR3 length: 17 amino acids. V gave up 4 bases and J gave up 0 bases; unmatched junction bases: 11. CDR1 is LGHNA and CDR2 is YSLEER in the germline V gene. CDR3 in DNA: TGCGCCAGCAGCCCCGCCCACAGGGGTTATCACCAAGAGACCCAGTACTTC. This codes for CASSPAHRGYHQETQYF.

The chain couples TRBV20-1 to TRBJ1-3; D gene unclear. Germline V gene data show CDR1 as DFQATT and CDR2 as SNEGSKA (reference sequence). The CDR3 totals 11 residues. V was shortened by 4 bases and J by 7 bases, with 8 bases between the two germline ends. The CDR3 coding sequence is TGCAGTGCTACAACATCTAACACCATATATTTT. This sequence encodes CSATTSNTIYF.

This clone was observed a single time. The chain recombines TRBV7-8 with TRBJ1-1, with TRBD1 as a possible D gene (5 bases). This CDR3 has 12 residues. The ends were cut back, 5 bases at V and 7 bases at J, with 11 bases in the middle. Germline V gene sequence: CDR1 SGHVS, CDR2 FQNEAQ. CDR3 protein: CASSQNQGEAFF. DNA of the CDR3: TGTGCCAGCAGCCAAAATCAGGGTGAAGCTTTCTTT.

This chain connects TRBV3-1 (or the pseudogene TRBV3-2) to TRBJ2-3; no reliable D call. CDR3 length: 12 residues. Trimming took 4 bases from V and 8 from J, leaving 10 bases between them. Germline CDR1 is LGHDT and CDR2 is YNNKEL (reference sequence). DNA of the CDR3: TGTGCCAGCAGCCCCCTACGGAGTACGCAGTATTTT. Protein: CASSPLRSTQYF.

This clone was detected a few times. This chain connects TRBV7-6 to TRBJ1-2; 8 bases fit TRBD1. Per the germline V gene, CDR1 is SGHVS and CDR2 is FNYEAQ. Germline trimming cut 4 bases from V and 0 bases from J; bases unmatched to any gene: 10. The CDR3 length is 17 residues. CDR3: CASSSLAGGQTNYGYTF. As DNA, the CDR3 is TGTGCCAGCAGCTCACTGGCAGGGGGCCAAACTAACTATGGCTACACCTTC.

The gene calls are TRBV7-9 and TRBJ1-3; D is possibly TRBD1 (6 bases). The CDR3 covers 16 residues. CDR1 and CDR2 from the germline V gene are SEHNR and FQNEAQ (reference sequence). V dropped 3 bases and J dropped 0 bases, with 12 bases sitting between them. The CDR3 region has the DNA TGTGCCAGCAGCTTCCAGGGGACCATCTCTGGAAACACCATATATTTT. Translation gives CASSFQGTISGNTIYF.

The rearrangement joins TRBV28 to TRBJ2-3; 7 positions match TRBD1. The CDR3 extends over 14 amino acids. Germline V gene lookup returns CDR1 MDHEN and CDR2 SYDVKM. Germline trimming cut 6 bases from V and 2 bases from J; bases unmatched to any gene: 5. DNA of the CDR3: TGTGCCAGCAGCCCGACAGGGTTCACAGATACGCAGTATTTT. This translates into CASSPTGFTDTQYF.

This sequence joins TRBV19 and TRBJ1-1, with TRBD1 matching over 7 bases. The CDR3 is 14 residues long. The V gene's germline CDR1 is LNHDA and CDR2 SQIVND (reference sequence). The J segment lost 3 bases and the V segment lost 7 bases, leaving 8 bases of the junction unmatched. The CDR3 loop reads CASKPDRAYTEAFF. For the CDR3, the DNA is TGTGCCAGTAAACCCGACAGGGCTTACACTGAAGCTTTCTTT.

V and J are TRBV27 and TRBJ1-5; perhaps TRBD1 as D (6 bases). The germline V gene has CDR1 MNHEY and CDR2 SMNVEV (reference sequence). The CDR3 is 13 amino acids. The V end was cut by 5 bases, the J end by 9 bases, with 14 bases between. Here the CDR3 DNA reads TGTGCCAGCAGTCCTACAGGGTATCGGCCCCAGCATTTT. Its protein product is CASSPTGYRPQHF.

This chain links TRBV5-4 with TRBJ1-1; 7 nucleotides line up with TRBD1. Looked up from germline, CDR1 is SGHNT and CDR2 is YYREEE (reference sequence). This CDR3 contains 15 residues. Trimming removed 4 bases from V and 6 bases from J; junction bases left unmatched: 12. The CDR3 DNA follows: TGTGCCAGCAGCCGAAGGACAGGCTCGGTCTCTGAAGCTTTCTTT. Its translation: CASSRRTGSVSEAFF.